The clone carrying this TCR beta chain was counted between two and nine times. Library preparation (for TCRbeta) was performed with unique molecular identifiers. TCRdb passed the PCR reads through MiXCR, listing each CDR3 protein once. The table shows around 380,000 distinct CDR3 sequences, with about a tenth occurring only once. Germline V lookup: CDR1 MNHEY, CDR2 SVGAGI. V shed 4 bases and J 4 bases; nucleotides not matched to a gene: 5. The CDR3 is 15 residues long. This sample was included in a study of T-cell reconstitution after alpha-beta-depleted transplantation in children. The sequencing here drew on PBMCs from the stem cell graft donor, taken from the stem cell graft. The chain links TRBV6-5 to TRBJ2-5; 11 bases map to TRBD1. This receptor was obtained from a human donor who donated a stem cell graft to a child with acute myeloid leukemia. CDR3 DNA sequence: TGTGCCAGCAGTTCACCGGACAGGGGGCGAGAGACCCAGTACTTC. Encoded protein: CASSSPDRGRETQYF.